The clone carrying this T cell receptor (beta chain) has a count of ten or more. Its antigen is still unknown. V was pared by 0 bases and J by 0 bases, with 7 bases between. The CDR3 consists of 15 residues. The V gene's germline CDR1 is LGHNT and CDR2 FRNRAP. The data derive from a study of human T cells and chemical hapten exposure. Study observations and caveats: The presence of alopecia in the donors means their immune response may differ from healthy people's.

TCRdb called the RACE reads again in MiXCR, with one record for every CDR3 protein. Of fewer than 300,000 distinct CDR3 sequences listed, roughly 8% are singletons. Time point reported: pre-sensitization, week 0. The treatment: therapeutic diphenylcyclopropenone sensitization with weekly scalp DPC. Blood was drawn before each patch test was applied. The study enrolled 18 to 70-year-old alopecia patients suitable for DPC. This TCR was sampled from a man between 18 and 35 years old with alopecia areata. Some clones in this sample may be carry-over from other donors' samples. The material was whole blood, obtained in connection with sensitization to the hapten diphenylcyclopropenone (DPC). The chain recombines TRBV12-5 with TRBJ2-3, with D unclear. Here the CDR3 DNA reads TGTGCTAGTGGTTTGGTATCCCTTAGCACAGATACGCAGTATTTT. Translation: CASGLVSLSTDTQYF.